The clone carrying this T cell receptor beta chain was observed once. Its specificity is unknown. The sample comes from a study of T cells in Graves' hyperthyroidism and ophthalmopathy. Study-wide results and caveats: Separating ophthalmopathy from stable hyperthyroidism was achieved by a 13 V-J model.

Germline assignment: CDR1 SGHRS and CDR2 YFSETQ. This CDR3 region has 16 residues. The trim removed 4 bases at V and 5 bases at J, leaving 10 bases unmatched. RNA transcripts provided the source from which TCR beta CDR3 regions were amplified. Initially, a first-round RT-PCR of the TCR CDR3 employed the HTBI primer set. A single record per CDR3 protein comes from TCRdb applying MiXCR to the multiplex PCR reads. The sample has approximately 690,000 distinct CDR3 sequences; around 21% are singletons. The sequence came from a man aged 30 to 39 with Graves' ophthalmopathy. The chain employs TRBV5-1 and TRBJ1-5; 9 positions agree with TRBD1. The material sequenced was blood. CDR3 sequence (DNA): TGCGCCAGCAGCGCGGATCCGGGACAGGGATATCAGCCCCAGCATTTT. It encodes CASSADPGQGYQPQHF.